This T cell receptor (beta chain) was sequenced in a study of blood T cell repertoires in COVID-19. In the original workflow: The assay estimated nucleated cells by amplifying reference gene primers. Repertoires were generated with immunoSEQ multiplex PCR, while TCRdb's copy carries only in-frame clones and drops some. D and trimming were read from the DNA, whereas the V and J calls and clone size are those reported in that table. The repertoire has around 61,000 clones, 80% to 90% of them found once; the top ten carry 43%. The V gene's germline CDR1 is SQVTM and CDR2 ANQGSEA. CDR3 length equals 12 residues. Trimming pared 7 bases from V and 6 bases from J, leaving 14 bases between. In Seattle, patients joined the study during active infection and were tracked longitudinally.

This chain joins TRBV29-1 and TRBJ2-3; D is unclear. Material for sequencing was peripheral blood. The source is a woman between 55 and 75 years old with COVID-19, enrolled during active disease. The CDR3 sequence: CSAPISMDTQYF. The CDR3, as DNA: TGCAGCGCCCCCATTTCCATGGATACGCAGTATTTT.